A single sample is the source of the 30 T cell receptor beta chains below, sequenced in a study of shared clonotypes between healthy human individuals. Some clones are missing from TCRdb's copy, which holds only in-frame ones; the method was immunoSEQ multiplex PCR. In the table there are about 960,000 clones, about 80% of which are singletons. The sequencing sample was made of memory CD4+ T cells sorted from blood. Described subset: CD45RA-negative fraction. All receptors come from a young man in good health.

This clone was found a few times. The chain combines TRBV6-1 with TRBJ1-1; D is undetermined. The CDR3 is made up of 14 amino acids. CDR1 and CDR2 (germline): MNHNS, SASEGT. Trimming cost V 4 bases and J 1 base, with 10 bases left between them. The CDR3 spells CASSVGRENTEAFF. Here the CDR3 DNA reads TGTGCCAGCAGTGTTGGACGGGAGAACACTGAAGCTTTCTTT.

This rearrangement joins TRBV5-4 to TRBJ2-1; possible D gene TRBD1, 6 bases. Trimming removed 1 base at V and 6 bases at J, with 8 bases between. Germline loops: CDR1 SGHNT, CDR2 YYREEE (reference sequence). The length of the CDR3 is 13 residues. CDR3 protein: CASSLLGGNEQFF. The CDR3 coding sequence is TGTGCCAGCAGCTTGCTAGGGGGCAATGAGCAGTTCTTC.

On this clone itself: Other DNA sequences in the sample encode the same CDR3. The chain links TRBV29-1 to TRBJ1-2, with D uncertain. Trimming took off 0 bases at V and 5 bases at J, with 7 bases between the two ends. The germline V gene encodes CDR1 SQVTM and CDR2 ANQGSEA. The CDR3 runs 12 residues. CDR3 DNA sequence: TGCAGCGTTGAAGAAGCCGGTTATGGCTACACCTTC. This sequence encodes CSVEEAGYGYTF.

Remarks on this clone: This likely stems from a read error, as it lies one base from a far larger clone. Within the sample, other DNA sequences also encode this same CDR3. This sequence joins TRBV7-2 and TRBJ1-3; tentatively, D is TRBD1 (6 bases). Germline CDR1 is SGHTA and CDR2 is FQGNSA. Between the trimmed V and J ends, which lost 1 base and 2 bases, there was a span of 9 bases. The CDR3 is 15 amino acids. This chain's CDR3 is CASSLDRDPGNTIYF. CDR3 DNA sequence: TGTGCCAGCAGCTTAGACAGGGACCCTGGAAACACCATATATTTT.

The chain couples TRBV5-1 to TRBJ2-1; 8 positions agree with TRBD2. With 4 bases clipped from V and 8 bases from J, the junction kept 11 bases outside the gene matches. The CDR3 is made up of 15 amino acids. The V gene's germline CDR1 is SGHRS and CDR2 YFSETQ. CDR3 residues: CASSKARSGGDEQFF. CDR3 DNA sequence: TGCGCCAGCAGCAAGGCCCGGAGCGGGGGCGATGAGCAGTTCTTC.

In the case of this clone: This likely comes from a read error, as the CDR3 has no conserved phenylalanine or tryptophan at its end. The limits of the CDR3 on the DNA are not certain, so only TCRdb's listed CDR3 is given. The chain combines TRBV28 with TRBJ1-2; TRBD1, the D gene given by the table, was not confirmed from the DNA. The CDR3 is 11 amino acids in total, end residues counted. The germline gives CDR1 MDHEN, CDR2 SYDVKM. Here the CDR3 reads CASNSLQRTEV.

The chain couples TRBV5-6 to TRBJ2-7, with TRBD1 matching 7 bases. The CDR3 length is 15 residues. J gave up 2 bases and V 4 bases, and 9 bases lay outside the gene matches. Germline CDR1 reads SGHDT; CDR2 reads YYEEEE. In DNA, the CDR3 is TGTGCCAGCAGCCCCGGGACAGTAAAGGCCTACGAGCAGTACTTC. It codes for CASSPGTVKAYEQYF.

The chain couples TRBV19 to TRBJ2-3; the D is unclear. The germline V and J ends were trimmed by 3 bases and 4 bases, with 17 bases remaining between them. This CDR3 has 16 amino acids. Germline V gives CDR1 LNHDA, CDR2 SQIVND (reference sequence). The CDR3 spells CASSILSVTAPDTQYF. Written as DNA, the CDR3 is TGTGCCAGTAGTATTCTTTCAGTTACCGCTCCAGATACGCAGTATTTT.

The chain has TRBV29-1 and TRBJ2-5; TRBD1 agrees at 10 bases. Near its end, the DNA agrees better with TRBJ2-7, so the J call may be wrong. The CDR3 extends over 13 amino acids. CDR1 and CDR2 (germline): SQVTM, ANQGSEA. DNA for the CDR3: TGCAGCGTTGGACAGGGGGCCCCCTACGAGCAGTACTTC. Residues: CSVGQGAPYEQYF.

V is TRBV5-1 and J is TRBJ2-6; D may correspond to TRBD1 or TRBD2 (6 bases each). Per the germline V gene, CDR1 is SGHRS and CDR2 is YFSETQ. This CDR3 has 14 amino acids. Trimming removed 0 bases from V and 8 bases from J, with 9 bases in between. The CDR3 DNA is TGCGCCAGCAGCTTGGAAGGGGGGACCAACGTCCTGACTTTC. Amino acids: CASSLEGGTNVLTF. Full variable domain (missing parts from reference TRBV5-1 and TRBJ2-6): KAGVTQTPRYLIKTRGQQVTLSCSPISGHRSVSWYQQTPGQGLQFLFEYFSETQRNKGNFPGRFSGRQFSNSRSEMNVSTLELGDSALYLCASSLEGGTNVLTFGAGSRLTVL.

This clone was seen a handful of times. The chain links TRBV7-3 to TRBJ1-2; 8 bases align to TRBD1. Germline V lookup: CDR1 SGHTA, CDR2 FQGTGA. V was pared by 5 bases and J by 4 bases, with 9 bases of the junction left unmatched. This CDR3 has 15 amino acids. DNA for the CDR3: TGTGCCAGCAGCCCTGGGACAGGTTGGGGCTATGGCTACACCTTC. This sequence encodes CASSPGTGWGYGYTF.

The rearrangement uses TRBV7-2 and TRBJ2-5; 8 nucleotides match TRBD2. The trim removed 3 bases at V and 5 bases at J, leaving 11 bases unmatched. This CDR3 comprises 16 residues. Germline V CDR1 and CDR2: SGHTA, FQGNSA. The CDR3 reads CASSLDPGLGWETQYF. The CDR3 DNA is TGTGCCAGCAGCTTGGACCCGGGACTAGGGTGGGAGACCCAGTACTTC.

This clone appeared once. The V and J genes are TRBV6-5 and TRBJ2-5; D may be TRBD1 or TRBD2 (7 bases each). CDR1 is MNHEY and CDR2 is SVGAGI in the germline V gene. CDR3 size: 15 residues. V was cut by 0 bases and J by 7 bases, with 15 bases left in between. CDR3 loop: CASSYSDREGGTQYF. In DNA form, the CDR3 reads TGTGCCAGCAGTTACTCTGACAGGGAGGGAGGGACCCAGTACTTC.

There are a few counts of this clone. The chain recombines TRBV28 with TRBJ1-2; D perhaps matches TRBD1 (6 bases). The CDR3 covers 16 residues. Germline V lookup: CDR1 MDHEN, CDR2 SYDVKM. Trimming left V 6 bases short and J 9 bases short, with 26 bases between. CDR3 sequence: CASRSVGSGTTARYTF. CDR3 bases: TGTGCCAGCAGGTCCGTGGGGTCCGGGACAACGGCGCGCTACACCTTC.

The V gene is TRBV9, the J gene TRBJ2-5, with D possibly being TRBD1 (6 bases). The CDR3 totals 15 residues. Germline CDR1 is SGDLS and CDR2 is YYNGEE. V lost 2 bases and J lost 2, with 13 bases in between. The CDR3 DNA reads TGTGCCAGCAGCGTTCTGGGACAAACACAAGAGACCCAGTACTTC. As protein: CASSVLGQTQETQYF.

This chain joins TRBV5-5 and TRBJ1-1; D is ambiguous. This CDR3 is 12 amino acids long. Trimming shortened V by 7 bases and J by 7 bases, and 14 bases separated the two germline ends. Germline assignment: CDR1 SGHKS and CDR2 YYEKEE (reference sequence). CDR3 in DNA: TGTGCCAGCGGCTCCCCCGGGTATGAAGCTTTCTTT. Amino acid sequence: CASGSPGYEAFF.

This clone was counted once. The J gene is TRBJ1-5, the V gene TRBV4-1; 7 bases map to TRBD1. Per germline, CDR1 MGHRA and CDR2 YSYEKL. The J segment lost 0 bases and the V segment lost 4 bases, leaving 6 bases of the junction unmatched. The CDR3 runs 16 residues. In nucleotides, the CDR3 is TGCGCCAGCAGCCCAGGGGGGGGACTTAGCAATCAGCCCCAGCATTTT. It yields the protein CASSPGGGLSNQPQHF.

The chain has TRBV9 and TRBJ2-3; weak D call: TRBD2 (5 bases). Germline V gives CDR1 SGDLS, CDR2 YYNGEE. This CDR3 has 15 residues. Trimming stripped 0 bases from V and 4 bases from J, with 12 bases between. The CDR3 region is CASSVVDYGADTQYF. In DNA, the CDR3 is TGTGCCAGCAGCGTAGTAGACTACGGGGCAGATACGCAGTATTTT.

This clone was found once. The genes are TRBV20-1 and TRBJ1-2; D is unresolved. The germline gives CDR1 DFQATT, CDR2 SNEGSKA (reference sequence). The CDR3 totals 10 residues. V was shortened by 7 bases and J by 8 bases, with 11 bases between the two germline ends. The CDR3 region has the DNA TGCAGTGTTCGGGATAAGGGCTACACCTTC. Encoded protein: CSVRDKGYTF.

The chain recombines TRBV9 with TRBJ2-7, with 11 bases aligning to TRBD1. Trimming took 4 bases from V and 3 from J; bases not matched to a gene: 6. The germline V gene has CDR1 SGDLS and CDR2 YYNGEE. The CDR3 length is 15 residues. The CDR3 region has the DNA TGTGCCAGCAGCCCTGCCGGGACAGGGGGCTACGAGCAGTACTTC. Its translation is CASSPAGTGGYEQYF.

The V call is TRBV9, the J call TRBJ1-2; D not certain. Germline V gives CDR1 SGDLS, CDR2 YYNGEE. This CDR3 is built from 13 residues. V lost 3 bases, J lost 2 bases, and 8 bases lay in between. The CDR3 sequence: CASSEGRNYGYTF. The CDR3 nucleotides read TGTGCCAGCAGCGAAGGGAGGAACTATGGCTACACCTTC.

The chain employs TRBV5-1 and TRBJ2-5; 7 bases are shared with TRBD2. J gave up 4 bases and V 0 bases, and 6 bases lay outside the gene matches. The CDR3 covers 15 residues. CDR1 is SGHRS, CDR2 YFSETQ, per germline. The CDR3 sequence is CASSLAGTIRETQYF. In nucleotides, the CDR3 is TGCGCCAGCAGCTTGGCCGGGACTATTCGAGAGACCCAGTACTTC. Complete variable domain (other parts from reference TRBV5-1 and TRBJ2-5): KAGVTQTPRYLIKTRGQQVTLSCSPISGHRSVSWYQQTPGQGLQFLFEYFSETQRNKGNFPGRFSGRQFSNSRSEMNVSTLELGDSALYLCASSLAGTIRETQYFGPGTRLLVL.

The J gene is TRBJ2-7, the V gene TRBV25-1; TRBD1 agrees at 9 bases. Trimming took 2 bases from V and 5 from J; bases not matched to a gene: 7. Germline values: CDR1 MGHDK, CDR2 SYGVNS. The CDR3 is 15 residues long. CDR3 amino acids: CASSESLGTGNEQYF. The CDR3 DNA sequence: TGTGCCAGCAGTGAAAGCCTCGGGACAGGGAACGAGCAGTACTTC.

As concerns this clone: The same CDR3 arises from other DNA sequences in this sample as well. This chain links TRBV4-1 with TRBJ1-2; TRBD1 matches at 7 bases. After removal of 1 base from V and 4 bases from J, the junction contained 0 bases not matched to a gene. Germline V gene data show CDR1 as MGHRA and CDR2 as YSYEKL. The CDR3 has 13 residues. The CDR3 sequence is CASSQGTGYGYTF. Here the CDR3 DNA reads TGCGCCAGCAGCCAAGGGACAGGCTATGGCTACACCTTC.

The chain uses TRBV5-4 and TRBJ2-5, with D perhaps matching TRBD2 (6 bases). V lost 4 bases and J lost 5, with 18 bases in between. Germline V lookup: CDR1 SGHNT, CDR2 YYREEE (reference sequence). The CDR3 is 15 amino acids. The CDR3 loop reads CASSQTPGLGETQYF. As DNA, the CDR3 is TGTGCCAGCAGCCAAACGCCGGGACTTGGGGAGACCCAGTACTTC.

The chain uses TRBV5-1 and TRBJ2-3, with D perhaps TRBD1 (5 bases). CDR1 is SGHRS, CDR2 YFSETQ, per germline. The CDR3 consists of 14 residues. Trimming removed 0 bases at V and 2 bases at J, with 7 bases between. CDR3 loop: CASSLATATDTQYF. CDR3 DNA sequence: TGCGCCAGCAGCTTGGCGACAGCCACAGATACGCAGTATTTT. The entire variable domain, with the rest obtained from reference TRBV5-1 and TRBJ2-3, is as follows: KAGVTQTPRYLIKTRGQQVTLSCSPISGHRSVSWYQQTPGQGLQFLFEYFSETQRNKGNFPGRFSGRQFSNSRSEMNVSTLELGDSALYLCASSLATATDTQYFGPGTRLTVL.

The V gene is TRBV5-1, the J gene TRBJ2-5; unclear D gene. This CDR3 is built from 12 residues. Germline CDR1 and CDR2: SGHRS and YFSETQ. Between the trimmed V and J ends, which lost 5 bases and 2 bases, there was a span of 7 bases. CDR3 amino acids: CASRPSQETQYF. The CDR3 nucleotides are TGCGCCAGCAGACCCAGTCAAGAGACCCAGTACTTC.

V usage is TRBV28 and J usage is TRBJ2-7; no firm D call. V lost 3 bases and J 3 bases, leaving 6 bases between the germline ends. Per the germline V gene, CDR1 is MDHEN and CDR2 is SYDVKM. This CDR3 is built from 12 residues. The CDR3 DNA reads TGTGCCAGCAGTTTCCCTCTCTACGAGCAGTACTTC. Protein: CASSFPLYEQYF.

V and J are TRBV28 and TRBJ1-2, with TRBD1 identical over 9 bases. Germline V gene sequence: CDR1 MDHEN, CDR2 SYDVKM. The trim removed 3 bases at V and 8 bases at J, leaving 10 bases unmatched. The CDR3 has 15 amino acids. The CDR3 region has the DNA TGTGCCAGCAGTTTTTGGGACAGGGAGGTGAGGGGCTACACCTTC. It translates to CASSFWDREVRGYTF.

V usage is TRBV11-2 and J usage is TRBJ2-5, with a weak D call TRBD1 (8 bases). Looked up from germline, CDR1 is SGHAT and CDR2 is FQNNGV. The CDR3 sequence is 15 residues long. Between the trimmed V and J ends, which lost 9 bases and 0 bases, there was a span of 17 bases. CDR3 nucleotide sequence: TGTGCCAGTCAGAAACAGGGGGGGTACCAAGAGACCCAGTACTTC. The encoded protein is CASQKQGGYQETQYF.